The 8 T cell receptor beta chains below come from one sample, sequenced in a study of lymphopenia after photon versus proton radiotherapy. The method was immunoSEQ multiplex PCR; TCRdb's version includes in-frame clones alone and lacks a portion of them. This sample yields over 25,000 clones, of which under 90% are seen a single time; roughly 15% belongs to the top ten. The source material was peripheral blood, sampled from a patient treated with proton-based radiotherapy. These receptor sequences come from a woman aged 70-85 years with pancreatic cancer.

The chain joins TRBV4-2 to TRBJ1-2; no clear D. CDR3 length equals 13 residues. The germline CDR1 and CDR2 sequences are LGHNA and YNFKEQ. Trimming cost V 1 base and J 6 bases, with 9 bases left between them. This CDR3 is CASSQGFGHGYTF. The CDR3 nucleotides read TGTGCCAGCAGCCAAGGGTTCGGGCATGGCTACACCTTC.

The V call is TRBV25-1, the J call TRBJ2-3; D may be TRBD1 (6 bases). Germline loops: CDR1 MGHDK, CDR2 SYGVNS. The CDR3 has 14 amino acids. Trimming removed 3 bases from V and 6 bases from J, with 13 bases in between. The CDR3 region is CASSERGRGDTQYF. The CDR3 DNA reads as TGTGCCAGCAGTGAGAGGGGGAGAGGTGATACGCAGTATTTT.

The V gene is TRBV5-1, the J gene TRBJ1-1; the D is unclear. CDR1 and CDR2 (germline): SGHRS, YFSETQ. V shed 0 bases and J shed 1 base, with 13 bases lying between them. CDR3 length: 16 amino acids. CDR3 residues: CASSLVPGVENTEAFF. CDR3 DNA sequence: TGCGCCAGCAGCTTGGTCCCTGGGGTGGAGAACACTGAAGCTTTCTTT. Drawing the rest from reference TRBV5-1 and TRBJ1-1, the complete variable domain is KAGVTQTPRYLIKTRGQQVTLSCSPISGHRSVSWYQQTPGQGLQFLFEYFSETQRNKGNFPGRFSGRQFSNSRSEMNVSTLELGDSALYLCASSLVPGVENTEAFFGQGTRLTVV.

This clone was seen just once. The chain uses TRBV5-6 and TRBJ2-2, with D possibly matching TRBD2 (6 bases). Trimming pared 4 bases from V and 5 bases from J, leaving 18 bases between. CDR3 length: 16 amino acids. CDR1 is SGHDT and CDR2 is YYEEEE in the germline V gene. The CDR3 sequence: CASSRFDGGGTGELFF. Written as DNA, the CDR3 is TGTGCCAGCAGCCGTTTCGACGGAGGAGGGACCGGGGAGCTGTTTTTT.

CDR3: CASSLGEWGNIQYF. In DNA form, the CDR3 reads TGTGCCAGCAGCTTAGGTGAATGGGGAAACATTCAGTACTTC. The J gene is TRBJ2-4, the V gene TRBV5-6; D remains ambiguous. With 2 bases removed from V and 6 bases from J, the gap between germline ends came to 12 bases. The CDR3 runs 14 residues. The germline CDR1 and CDR2 sequences are SGHDT and YYEEEE.

The chain carries TRBV28 and TRBJ1-6; 7 nucleotides align to TRBD1. Losses at the gene ends were 7 bases for V and 2 bases for J; bases not matched to a gene: 5. Germline CDR1 and CDR2: MDHEN and SYDVKM. CDR3 length equals 15 residues. CDR3 nucleotides: TGTGCCAGCAATCCCGGGACAGCCTATAATTCACCCCTCCACTTT. Residues: CASNPGTAYNSPLHF.

The chain carries TRBV18 and TRBJ1-3; possibly TRBD1 for D (6 bases). The CDR3 contains 18 residues. The V gene lost 1 base and the J gene lost 0 bases, with 16 bases spanning the gap. Germline V lookup: CDR1 KGHSH, CDR2 LQKENI. The CDR3 DNA is TGTGCCAGCTCACCACAGGATCAGGGGACCAGCTCTGGAAACACCATATATTTT. Protein product: CASSPQDQGTSSGNTIYF.

The V gene is TRBV19, the J gene TRBJ2-3; the D gene is possibly TRBD1 (6 bases). V lost 7 bases and J 6 bases, leaving 14 bases between the germline ends. CDR3 size: 13 residues. Germline V CDR1 and CDR2: LNHDA, SQIVND (reference sequence). This CDR3 reads CASIGQGKDTQYF. The CDR3 bases are TGTGCCAGTATCGGGCAGGGGAAGGATACGCAGTATTTT.